The 32 T cell receptor beta chains listed next were all sequenced from one sample in a study of blood T cell repertoires in COVID-19. The protocol was immunoSEQ multiplex PCR, while the TCRdb copy is restricted to in-frame clones and leaves out a portion. The repertoire has about 200,000 clones, approximately 78% of them found once; the top ten carry approximately 2.9%. Sequenced: peripheral blood. These receptors were collected from a woman older than 75 with active or convalescent COVID-19.

This clone has just a few counts. J is TRBJ2-5 and V is TRBV9; TRBD2 is a possible D gene (6 bases). Looked up from germline, CDR1 is SGDLS and CDR2 is YYNGEE. CDR3 length: 14 residues. Trimming left V 4 bases short and J 5 bases short, with 15 bases between. The CDR3 is CASSPGTLDETQYF. The CDR3 DNA reads TGTGCCAGCAGCCCCGGGACTTTAGATGAGACCCAGTACTTC. Drawing the rest from reference TRBV9 and TRBJ2-5, the complete variable domain is DSGVTQTPKHLITATGQRVTLRCSPRSGDLSVYWYQQSLDQGLQFLIQYYNGEERAKGNILERFSAQQFPDLHSELNLSSLELGDSALYFCASSPGTLDETQYFGPGTRLLVL.

V and J are TRBV3-1 (or the pseudogene TRBV3-2) and TRBJ2-3; 10 bases line up with TRBD1. The germline gives CDR1 LGHDT, CDR2 YNNKEL (reference sequence). The junction had 7 bases not matched to a gene; V was cut back by 3 bases and J by 4 bases. The length of the CDR3 is 16 residues. The CDR3 protein is CASSQWAGQGADTQYF. The CDR3 DNA sequence: TGTGCCAGCAGCCAGTGGGCCGGACAGGGGGCAGATACGCAGTATTTT.

In its sample, this clone was seen once. The chain couples TRBV2 to TRBJ1-2; D possibly corresponds to TRBD1 (6 bases). From germline, CDR1 is SNHLY and CDR2 FYNNEI. The length of the CDR3 is 14 residues. Between the trimmed V and J ends, which lost 4 bases and 0 bases, there was a span of 9 bases. The CDR3 loop is CASSGTATNYGYTF. The CDR3 DNA reads as TGTGCCAGCAGTGGGACAGCCACTAACTATGGCTACACCTTC.

The genes are TRBV6-6 and TRBJ2-7, with 11 bases that match TRBD1. V trimming: 11 bases; J trimming: 5 bases; junction bases outside the gene matches: 14. The CDR3 runs to 15 residues. Germline CDR1 is MNHNY and CDR2 is SVGAGI (reference sequence). The CDR3 loop is CAACHSRDRGNEQYF. As DNA, the CDR3 is TGTGCCGCGTGCCATTCTAGGGACAGGGGGAACGAGCAGTACTTC.

This chain links TRBV18 with TRBJ2-2, with 9 bases aligning to TRBD1. The CDR3 contains 16 residues. In germline, CDR1 is KGHSH, CDR2 LQKENI. V was clipped by 0 bases and J by 6 bases; unmatched bases: 5. The CDR3 protein is CASSPPTGGESGELFF. The CDR3 DNA reads as TGTGCCAGCTCACCACCAACAGGGGGCGAATCCGGGGAGCTGTTTTTT. The full variable domain, with the rest looked up from reference TRBV18 and TRBJ2-2, is NAGVMQNPRHLVRRRGQEARLRCSPMKGHSHVYWYRQLPEEGLKFMVYLQKENIIDESGMPKERFSAEFPKEGPSILRIQQVVRGDSAAYFCASSPPTGGESGELFFGEGSRLTVL.

The CDR3 DNA reads TGTGCCAGTACCAAGGGTTGGGGACAGGGAAACACCGGGGAGCTGTTTTTT. Amino acids: CASTKGWGQGNTGELFF. V gene TRBV19 combines with J gene TRBJ2-2; 9 bases align to TRBD1. There are 17 residues in the CDR3. The V gene's germline CDR1 is LNHDA and CDR2 SQIVND (reference sequence). Trimming cost V 7 bases and J 2 bases; bases outside gene matches: 11.

J is TRBJ1-4 and V is TRBV7-9; unclear D gene. V lost 2 bases and J 8 bases, leaving 12 bases between the germline ends. The CDR3 loop spans 14 amino acids. Looked up from germline, CDR1 is SEHNR and CDR2 is FQNEAQ (reference sequence). The DNA of the CDR3 is TGTGCCAGCAGCTTAAGGAGGTTAGAGGAAAAACTGTTTTTT. Its translation: CASSLRRLEEKLFF. The variable domain in full, completed from reference TRBV7-9 and TRBJ1-4, reads DTGVSQNPRHKITKRGQNVTFRCDPISEHNRLYWYRQTLGQGPEFLTYFQNEAQLEKSRLLSDRFSAERPKGSFSTLEIQRTEQGDSAMYLCASSLRRLEEKLFFGSGTQLSVL.

The V call is TRBV20-1, the J call TRBJ2-3; 9 bases align to TRBD2. CDR1 DFQATT and CDR2 SNEGSKA come from the germline V gene (reference sequence). V shed 3 bases and J 0 bases; nucleotides not matched to a gene: 4. The CDR3 has 15 amino acids. In nucleotides, the CDR3 is TGCAGTGCTAGTGGAACTAGCGGGAGCACAGATACGCAGTATTTT. Translation: CSASGTSGSTDTQYF.

This rearrangement joins TRBV7-9 to TRBJ2-1; 8 positions match TRBD2. Per the germline V gene, CDR1 is SEHNR and CDR2 is FQNEAQ (reference sequence). The CDR3 totals 15 residues. The J segment lost 5 bases and the V segment lost 3 bases, leaving 6 bases of the junction unmatched. CDR3 sequence reads: CASSFKRGTNNEQFF. The CDR3 DNA follows: TGTGCCAGCAGCTTTAAGCGGGGGACAAACAATGAGCAGTTCTTC.

The chain couples TRBV7-6 to TRBJ2-7; 10 bases match TRBD1. Germline CDR1 SGHVS, CDR2 FNYEAQ. The CDR3 is made up of 15 amino acids. Trimming cost V 1 base and J 3 bases; bases outside gene matches: 3. The CDR3 loop reads CASSLETGGLYEQYF. CDR3 sequence (DNA): TGTGCCAGCAGCTTAGAGACAGGGGGCCTCTACGAGCAGTACTTC.

J is TRBJ1-2 and V is TRBV2; D remains unclear. The germline V gene has CDR1 SNHLY and CDR2 FYNNEI. Trimming shortened V by 2 bases and J by 4 bases, and 8 bases separated the two germline ends. The CDR3 runs to 13 residues. The CDR3 DNA reads as TGTGCCAGCAGTGAACTGAGGTCCTATGGCTACACCTTC. Translated: CASSELRSYGYTF. Based on the CDR3 plus reference TRBV2 and TRBJ1-2, the full variable domain is EPEVTQTPSHQVTQMGQEVILRCVPISNHLYFYWYRQILGQKVEFLVSFYNNEISEKSEIFDDQFSVERPDGSNFTLKIRSTKLEDSAMYFCASSELRSYGYTFGSGTRLTVV.

This rearrangement joins TRBV20-1 to TRBJ2-5; perhaps TRBD2 as D (5 bases). CDR1 DFQATT and CDR2 SNEGSKA come from the germline V gene (reference sequence). The CDR3 sequence is 11 residues long. The V end was cut by 6 bases, the J end by 7 bases, with 12 bases between. This CDR3 reads CSAVTAGTQYF. The CDR3 region has the DNA TGCAGTGCCGTTACCGCGGGGACCCAGTACTTC.

The CDR3 region is CSASPRQGPRFFYEQYF. The CDR3 bases are TGCAGTGCTAGTCCTAGGCAGGGGCCACGTTTCTTCTACGAGCAGTACTTC. V is TRBV20-1 and J is TRBJ2-7, with TRBD1 as a possible D gene (6 bases). V shed 3 bases and J shed 3 bases, with 24 bases lying between them. Germline lookup yields CDR1 DFQATT and CDR2 SNEGSKA (reference sequence). This CDR3 has 17 residues.

The rearrangement uses TRBV5-1 and TRBJ2-5, with D possibly being TRBD1 (6 bases). The germline V gene encodes CDR1 SGHRS and CDR2 YFSETQ. The V end was cut by 4 bases, the J end by 7 bases, with 11 bases between. The CDR3 is 12 amino acids. The CDR3 sequence is CASSAGEVTQYF. The CDR3 coding sequence is TGCGCCAGCAGCGCAGGGGAAGTGACCCAGTACTTC.

This sequence joins TRBV5-1 and TRBJ1-6, with unresolved D. CDR3 length: 15 amino acids. Germline V gives CDR1 SGHRS, CDR2 YFSETQ. Trimming took off 0 bases at V and 10 bases at J, with 14 bases between the two ends. This CDR3 is CASSLVSPTLSPLHF. The CDR3 DNA reads as TGCGCCAGCAGCTTGGTTTCACCAACTCTCTCACCCCTCCACTTT.

The table lists this clone with a few counts. This chain's CDR3 is CAISEDRDVGAFF. The CDR3 DNA sequence: TGTGCCATCAGTGAGGACAGGGACGTCGGAGCTTTCTTT. V gene TRBV10-3 combines with J gene TRBJ1-1; 7 bases fit TRBD1. With V trimmed by 2 bases and J by 10 bases, 7 bases remained unmatched. The length of the CDR3 is 13 residues. Per germline, CDR1 ENHRY and CDR2 SYGVKD.

The chain carries TRBV6-5 and TRBJ1-4; 8 bases line up with TRBD1. Germline V gene lookup returns CDR1 MNHEY and CDR2 SVGAGI. The CDR3 extends over 16 amino acids. Unmatched junction bases numbered 10, after V lost 2 bases and J lost 8 bases. The CDR3 DNA reads as TGTGCCAGCAGTTACACAGGGGGTAATGTTGGGGAAAAACTGTTTTTT. Amino acids: CASSYTGGNVGEKLFF.

As regards this clone: This sequence may be a read error, since a much larger clone differs from it by one base. In the same sample, other DNA sequences code for this CDR3. J is TRBJ2-1 and V is TRBV7-9, with D perhaps matching TRBD1 (5 bases). Looked up from germline, CDR1 is SEHNR and CDR2 is FQNEAQ (reference sequence). Trimming shortened V by 1 base and J by 5 bases, and 6 bases separated the two germline ends. The CDR3 spans 13 residues. Here the CDR3 reads CASSLGQNNEQFF. As DNA, the CDR3 is TGTGCCAGCAGCTTAGGACAGAACAATGAGCAGTTCTTC.

This chain links TRBV18 with TRBJ1-1, with D perhaps TRBD1 (6 bases). Germline V gene data show CDR1 as KGHSH and CDR2 as LQKENI. The CDR3 totals 15 residues. Trimming pared 3 bases from V and 0 bases from J, leaving 11 bases between. DNA of the CDR3: TGTGCCAGCTCACCCGACAGGTCGCTGAACACTGAAGCTTTCTTT. Protein: CASSPDRSLNTEAFF.

The table lists this clone with a few counts. CDR3 sequence: CASSLVPSDEAFF. In DNA, the CDR3 is TGTGCCAGCAGTTTGGTCCCCTCAGATGAAGCTTTCTTT. The chain carries TRBV28 and TRBJ1-1; D is unresolved. The germline V and J ends were trimmed by 3 bases and 7 bases, with 12 bases remaining between them. CDR1 is MDHEN, CDR2 SYDVKM, per germline. The CDR3 is 13 amino acids. Full variable domain (remainder filled in from reference TRBV28 and TRBJ1-1): DVKVTQSSRYLVKRTGEKVFLECVQDMDHENMFWYRQDPGLGLRLIYFSYDVKMKEKGDIPEGYSVSREKKERFSLILESASTNQTSMYLCASSLVPSDEAFFGQGTRLTVV.

The chain joins TRBV5-1 to TRBJ1-4; D gene uncertain. The ends were cut back, 0 bases at V and 1 base at J, with 16 bases in the middle. The CDR3 totals 18 residues. Germline V gives CDR1 SGHRS, CDR2 YFSETQ. The CDR3 is CASSLVQSLGGTNEKLFF. The DNA for the CDR3 is TGCGCCAGCAGCTTGGTTCAATCCTTGGGAGGAACTAATGAAAAACTGTTTTTT.

The chain is built from TRBV29-1 and TRBJ2-7; D is uncertain. The V end lost 1 base, the J end lost 0 bases, and 4 bases lay between the germline ends. From germline, CDR1 is SQVTM and CDR2 ANQGSEA. The CDR3 consists of 12 residues. CDR3 protein: CSVEANSYEQYF. The CDR3 DNA reads TGCAGCGTTGAAGCCAACTCCTACGAGCAGTACTTC.

The chain links TRBV28 to TRBJ1-2, with D possibly being TRBD1 (5 bases). The CDR3 has 14 residues. The V end lost 4 bases, the J end lost 6 bases, and 15 bases lay between the germline ends. Germline lookup yields CDR1 MDHEN and CDR2 SYDVKM. The CDR3 DNA sequence: TGTGCCAGCAGTTCCGCAGGGAGGGATCATGGCTACACCTTC. It translates to CASSSAGRDHGYTF.

The gene calls are TRBV3-1 (or the pseudogene TRBV3-2) and TRBJ2-4, with D uncertain. Germline V CDR1 and CDR2: LGHDT, YNNKEL (reference sequence). The CDR3 spans 15 residues. V was pared by 1 base and J by 7 bases, with 14 bases between. The CDR3 spells CASSQVDVYGNIQYF. The CDR3 DNA reads as TGTGCCAGCAGCCAAGTAGACGTTTACGGGAACATTCAGTACTTC.

This clone occurred once. The rearrangement joins TRBV19 to TRBJ1-1; no clear D gene. The germline V gene has CDR1 LNHDA and CDR2 SQIVND (reference sequence). V lost 9 bases and J lost 0, with 11 bases in between. The CDR3 runs 13 residues. DNA of the CDR3: TGTGCCAGCCGAGGGCAGTTGAACACTGAAGCTTTCTTT. It codes for CASRGQLNTEAFF.

The chain combines TRBV4-3 with TRBJ1-5; D is possibly TRBD1 (5 bases). The CDR3 sequence is 18 residues long. CDR1 LGHNA and CDR2 YSLEER come from the germline V gene. V was clipped by 0 bases and J by 4 bases, with 19 bases between them. In nucleotides, the CDR3 is TGCGCCAGCAGCCAAGATTTTTTCAGGGCGGTGAGGAATCAGCCCCAGCATTTT. Translation gives CASSQDFFRAVRNQPQHF.

The rearrangement joins TRBV11-2 to TRBJ1-2; D gene unclear. The CDR3 extends over 14 amino acids. Per the germline V gene, CDR1 is SGHAT and CDR2 is FQNNGV. V lost 1 base and J 2 bases, leaving 8 bases between the germline ends. The CDR3 here is CASSLGTGNYGYTF. CDR3 in DNA: TGTGCCAGCAGCTTAGGGACGGGAAACTATGGCTACACCTTC.

J is TRBJ2-2 and V is TRBV7-6, with 14 bases lining up with TRBD2. In germline, CDR1 is SGHVS, CDR2 FNYEAQ. This CDR3 spans 18 amino acids. The trim removed 2 bases at V and 0 bases at J, leaving 2 bases unmatched. The CDR3 DNA reads as TGTGCCAGCAGCTTATCGGGACTAGCGGGGGCGAACACCGGGGAGCTGTTTTTT. Its protein is CASSLSGLAGANTGELFF.

The chain uses TRBV24-1 and TRBJ2-3, with D tentatively TRBD2 (5 bases). Germline V gene sequence: CDR1 KGHDR, CDR2 SFDVKD. Trimming left V 4 bases short and J 3 bases short, with 10 bases between. This CDR3 has 14 amino acids. The CDR3 DNA sequence: TGTGCCACCAGTGAAACGGGAAGGACAGATACGCAGTATTTT. Protein: CATSETGRTDTQYF.

The chain employs TRBV7-2 and TRBJ1-1, with D possibly matching TRBD1 (6 bases). V gave up 3 bases and J gave up 3 bases, with 14 bases separating them. The CDR3 spans 15 residues. In germline, CDR1 is SGHTA, CDR2 FQGNSA. The CDR3 spells CASSFRQAGDTEAFF. Here the CDR3 DNA reads TGTGCCAGCAGCTTTCGACAGGCAGGAGACACTGAAGCTTTCTTT.

The chain combines TRBV6-5 with TRBJ2-5; 8 nucleotides line up with TRBD2. Germline V lookup: CDR1 MNHEY, CDR2 SVGAGI. This CDR3 is 16 amino acids long. Trimming took 0 bases from V and 2 from J; bases not matched to a gene: 5. As DNA, the CDR3 is TGTGCCAGCAGTTACTCTGGCGGGGGGATACAAGAGACCCAGTACTTC. Its protein product is CASSYSGGGIQETQYF.

The V gene is TRBV19, the J gene TRBJ2-7, with a tentative D call TRBD1 (5 bases). CDR1 and CDR2 from the germline V gene are LNHDA and SQIVND (reference sequence). V dropped 1 base and J dropped 1 base, with 8 bases sitting between them. There are 14 residues in the CDR3. CDR3 residues: CASSIGGLSYEQYF. The CDR3 nucleotides read TGTGCCAGTAGTATAGGGGGCCTTTCCTACGAGCAGTACTTC.